A single sample gave rise to the 2 T cell receptor beta chains below, sequenced in a study of CD8+ T cells in alopecia areata. Sequencing relied on a cDNA template that was reverse transcribed from extracted RNA. Libraries were prepared by immunoSEQ multiplex PCR; TCRdb keeps only in-frame clonotypes and omits some of them. The data show 150,000 or so clones, 87% seen once. Sequences were derived from CD8+ T cells sorted from blood, sampled at week 0. The receptors come from a human donor with alopecia areata.

The gene calls are TRBV27 and TRBJ2-6; D unclear. The germline V gene has CDR1 MNHEY and CDR2 SMNVEV (reference sequence). The CDR3 covers 19 residues. The V end lost 0 bases, the J end lost 0 bases, and 15 bases lay between the germline ends. The CDR3 nucleotides read TGTGCCAGCAGTTTATCAACTGACGGCCTTGTCTCTGGGGCCAACGTCCTGACTTTC. Encoded protein: CASSLSTDGLVSGANVLTF.

The chain recombines TRBV6-5 with TRBJ1-6; D call uncertain. This CDR3 spans 13 amino acids. Germline CDR1 MNHEY, CDR2 SVGAGI. Trimming removed 8 bases from V and 8 bases from J, with 13 bases in between. The CDR3: CASSRLADSPLHF. The CDR3 DNA sequence: TGTGCCAGCTCCCGTTTGGCTGATTCACCCCTCCACTTT.